This T cell receptor (beta chain) came from a study of read filtering for tumor transcriptome and immune sequencing. Study-wide background: TCR-mapped reads were about 3.5 to 10.27 million with IR-seq versus roughly 75 to 1,300 with RNA-seq.

The library was built from about 400 ng RNA with molecular barcoded adaptors for alpha/delta and beta/gamma chains. TCRdb ran MiXCR on the reads and lists one entry per CDR3 protein. The data show some 120,000 distinct CDR3 sequences, 13% seen once. The CDR3 is made up of 14 amino acids. The V gene lost 10 bases and the J gene lost 4 bases, with 17 bases spanning the gap. Germline CDR1 and CDR2: LNHDA and SQIVND (reference sequence). The sequenced material came from a population of CD138-negative cells sorted from bone marrow. The chain uses TRBV19 and TRBJ2-1, with D possibly being TRBD1 (6 bases). This receptor was identified in a donor aged 40 or over with multiple myeloma. The CDR3 nucleotides read TGTGCCACCGCTTGGGACACCCATTACAATGAGCAGTTCTTC. Its protein product is CATAWDTHYNEQFF. Full variable domain (missing parts from reference TRBV19 and TRBJ2-1): DGGITQSPKYLFRKEGQNVTLSCEQNLNHDAMYWYRQDPGQGLRLIYYSQIVNDFQKGDIAEGYSVSREKKESFPLTVTSAQKNPTAFYLCATAWDTHYNEQFFGPGTRLTVL.